This T cell receptor (beta chain) was identified in a study of naive and memory T cell subsets. This clonotype is medium-sized (0.01 to 0.1%). Trimming stripped 1 base from V and 2 bases from J, with 7 bases between. The germline V gene has CDR1 SGHTA and CDR2 FQGNSA. The CDR3 loop spans 14 amino acids. Overnight CMV lysate stimulation of fresh PBMCs defined donor CMV status by CD4+ IFNgamma. CD45RA-CD27- cells were effector memory; CD45RA+CD27- cells were EMRA. Both TRBC1 and TRBC2 were covered by a beta constant-region primer of two equimolar oligonucleotides. Ligation attached a single-stranded oligonucleotide with a 12-nucleotide UMI and the SP2 primer to the cDNA 3' end. Using its own MiXCR run on the UMI-ligation and nested PCR reads, TCRdb lists one record per CDR3 protein. The sample records approximately 27,000 distinct CDR3 sequences, over 8.5% being singletons.

The sequence came from a human donor in good health. Sequencing was done on a sample of effector memory CD4+ T cells from blood. Specified subset: effector memory, CD45RA- CD27-. The chain recombines TRBV7-2 with TRBJ2-3; D remains unclear. Here the CDR3 reads CASSLGAVTDTQYF. The CDR3 coding sequence is TGTGCCAGCAGCTTAGGGGCGGTCACAGATACGCAGTATTTT.